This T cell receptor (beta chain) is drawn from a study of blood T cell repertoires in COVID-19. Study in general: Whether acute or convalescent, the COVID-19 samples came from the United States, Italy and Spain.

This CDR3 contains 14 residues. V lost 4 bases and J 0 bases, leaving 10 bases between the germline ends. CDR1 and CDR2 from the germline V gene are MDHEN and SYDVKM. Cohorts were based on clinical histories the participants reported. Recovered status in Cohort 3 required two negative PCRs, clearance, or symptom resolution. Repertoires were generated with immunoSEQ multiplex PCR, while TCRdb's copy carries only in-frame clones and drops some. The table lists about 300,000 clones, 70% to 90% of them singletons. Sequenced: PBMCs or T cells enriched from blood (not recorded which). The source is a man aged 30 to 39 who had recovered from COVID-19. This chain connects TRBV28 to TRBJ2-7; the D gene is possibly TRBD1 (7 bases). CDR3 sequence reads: CASSSGGSSYEQYF. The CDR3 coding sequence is TGTGCCAGCAGTTCAGGGGGGAGCTCCTACGAGCAGTACTTC.